These 2 T cell receptor beta chains came from one sample sequenced in a study of shared clonotypes between healthy human individuals. Method: immunoSEQ multiplex PCR; TCRdb's copy keeps in-frame clones and lacks some. The table records nearly 2 million clones, about 94% of them present only once. Naive CD8 cells comprised CD45RO-negative, CCR7-positively selected cells, excluding terminally differentiated effector memory CD45RA+ cells. The sample comprised naive CD8+ T cells sorted from blood. These TCRs come from a man younger than 30 in good health.

The V and J genes are TRBV5-1 and TRBJ2-3; D uncertain. The CDR3 has 15 residues. The V gene lost 1 base and the J gene lost 6 bases, with 15 bases spanning the gap. Germline lookup yields CDR1 SGHRS and CDR2 YFSETQ. CDR3 sequence: CASSLPSGIMDTQYF. The CDR3 nucleotides are TGCGCCAGCAGCTTGCCATCAGGCATTATGGATACGCAGTATTTT.

This sequence joins TRBV7-9 and TRBJ2-3; D gene uncertain. The CDR3 is made up of 13 amino acids. V lost 5 bases, J lost 2 bases, and 8 bases lay in between. Germline loops: CDR1 SEHNR, CDR2 FQNEAQ (reference sequence). The CDR3 bases are TGTGCCAGCAGCCCCAAGGTCACAGATACGCAGTATTTT. Translation gives CASSPKVTDTQYF.